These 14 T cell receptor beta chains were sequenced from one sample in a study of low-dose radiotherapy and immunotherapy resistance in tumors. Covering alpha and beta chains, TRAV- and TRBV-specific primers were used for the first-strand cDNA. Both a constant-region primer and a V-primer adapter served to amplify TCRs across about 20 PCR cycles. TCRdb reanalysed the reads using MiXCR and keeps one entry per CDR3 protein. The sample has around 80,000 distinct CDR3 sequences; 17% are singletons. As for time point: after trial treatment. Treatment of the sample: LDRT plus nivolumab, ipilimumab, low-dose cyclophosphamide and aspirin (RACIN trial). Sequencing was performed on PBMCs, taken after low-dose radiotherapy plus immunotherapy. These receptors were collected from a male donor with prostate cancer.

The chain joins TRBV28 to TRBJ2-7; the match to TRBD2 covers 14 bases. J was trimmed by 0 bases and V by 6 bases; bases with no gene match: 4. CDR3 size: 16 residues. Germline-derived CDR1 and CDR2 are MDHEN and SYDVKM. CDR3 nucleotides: TGTGCCAGCAGGCGGACTAGCGGGAGGAGCTCCTACGAGCAGTACTTC. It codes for CASRRTSGRSSYEQYF.

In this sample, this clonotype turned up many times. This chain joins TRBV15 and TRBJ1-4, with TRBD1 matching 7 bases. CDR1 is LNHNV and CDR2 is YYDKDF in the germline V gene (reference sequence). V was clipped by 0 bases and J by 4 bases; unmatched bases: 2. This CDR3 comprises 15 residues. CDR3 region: CATSREQGFNEKLFF. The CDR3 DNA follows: TGTGCCACCAGCAGAGAACAGGGGTTTAATGAAAAACTGTTTTTT.

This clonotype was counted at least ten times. The CDR3 region is CASSADRENYGYTF. The CDR3 DNA follows: TGTGCCAGCAGTGCGGACAGGGAAAACTATGGCTACACCTTC. The chain is built from TRBV28 and TRBJ1-2; 8 nucleotides agree with TRBD1. The length of the CDR3 is 14 residues. The V gene end was trimmed by 5 bases and the J gene end by 2 bases; junction bases not matched to a gene: 4. Germline loops: CDR1 MDHEN, CDR2 SYDVKM.

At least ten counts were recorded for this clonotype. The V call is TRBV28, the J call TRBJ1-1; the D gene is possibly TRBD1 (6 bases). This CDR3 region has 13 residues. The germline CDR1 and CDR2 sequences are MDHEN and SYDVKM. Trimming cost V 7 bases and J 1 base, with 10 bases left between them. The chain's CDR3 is CASIQGGNTEAFF. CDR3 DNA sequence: TGTGCCAGCATCCAAGGGGGGAACACTGAAGCTTTCTTT.

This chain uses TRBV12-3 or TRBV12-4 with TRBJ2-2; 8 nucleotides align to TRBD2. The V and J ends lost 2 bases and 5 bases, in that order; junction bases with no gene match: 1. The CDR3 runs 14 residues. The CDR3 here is CASSLRGGTGELFF. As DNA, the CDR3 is TGTGCCAGCAGTTTACGGGGGGGAACCGGGGAGCTGTTTTTT.

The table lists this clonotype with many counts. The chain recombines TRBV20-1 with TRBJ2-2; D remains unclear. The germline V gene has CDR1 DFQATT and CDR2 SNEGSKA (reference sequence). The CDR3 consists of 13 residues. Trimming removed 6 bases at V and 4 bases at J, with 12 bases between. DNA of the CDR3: TGCAGTGCCAGATCTGTCCGCACCGGGGAGCTGTTTTTT. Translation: CSARSVRTGELFF.

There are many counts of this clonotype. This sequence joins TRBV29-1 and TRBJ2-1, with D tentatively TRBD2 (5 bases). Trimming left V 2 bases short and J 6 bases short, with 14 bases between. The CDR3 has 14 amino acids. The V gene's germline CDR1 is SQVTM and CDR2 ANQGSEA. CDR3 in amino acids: CSVESGFRGNEQFF. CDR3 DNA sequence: TGCAGCGTTGAATCGGGGTTCCGGGGCAATGAGCAGTTCTTC.

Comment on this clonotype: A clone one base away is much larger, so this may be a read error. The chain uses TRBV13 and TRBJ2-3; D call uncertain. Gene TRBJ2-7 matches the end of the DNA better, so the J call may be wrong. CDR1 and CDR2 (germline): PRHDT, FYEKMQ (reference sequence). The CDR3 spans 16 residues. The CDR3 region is CASSPIGERAYNEQYF. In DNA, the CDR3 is TGTGCCAGCAGCCCTATAGGAGAAAGAGCCTACAATGAGCAGTACTTC.

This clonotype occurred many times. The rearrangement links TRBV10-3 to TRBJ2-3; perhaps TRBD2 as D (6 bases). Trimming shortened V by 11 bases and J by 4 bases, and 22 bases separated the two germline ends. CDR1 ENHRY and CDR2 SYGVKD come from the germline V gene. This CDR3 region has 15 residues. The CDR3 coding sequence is TGTGCCTCGACCTCCGGGACTTCCCTCCCAGATACGCAGTATTTT. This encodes CASTSGTSLPDTQYF.

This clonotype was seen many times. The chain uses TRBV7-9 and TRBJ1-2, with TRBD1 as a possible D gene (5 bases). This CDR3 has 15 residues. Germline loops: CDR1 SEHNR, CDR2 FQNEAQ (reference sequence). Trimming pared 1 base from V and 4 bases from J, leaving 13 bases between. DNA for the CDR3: TGTGCCAGCAGCTTAGGGGGGAGTTTCGGCTATGGCTACACCTTC. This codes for CASSLGGSFGYGYTF.

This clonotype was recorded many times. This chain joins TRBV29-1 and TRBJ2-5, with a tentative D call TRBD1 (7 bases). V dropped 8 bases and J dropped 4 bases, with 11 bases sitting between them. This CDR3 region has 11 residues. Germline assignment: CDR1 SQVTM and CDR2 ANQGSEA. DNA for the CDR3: TGCAGCTGGAGGGGGCCAGAGACCCAGTACTTC. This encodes CSWRGPETQYF.

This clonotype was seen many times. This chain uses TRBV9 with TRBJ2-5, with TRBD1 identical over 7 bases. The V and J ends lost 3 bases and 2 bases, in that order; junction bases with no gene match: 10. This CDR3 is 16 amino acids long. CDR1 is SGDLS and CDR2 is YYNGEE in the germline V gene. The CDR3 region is CASSDGTANLQETQYF. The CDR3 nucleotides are TGTGCCAGCAGCGACGGGACAGCGAATTTGCAAGAGACCCAGTACTTC.

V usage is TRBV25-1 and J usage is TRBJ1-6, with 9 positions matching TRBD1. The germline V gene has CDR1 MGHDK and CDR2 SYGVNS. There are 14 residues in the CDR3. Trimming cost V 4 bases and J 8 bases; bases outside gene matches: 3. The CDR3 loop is CASSGDREDSPLHF. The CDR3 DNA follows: TGTGCCAGCAGTGGGGACAGGGAAGATTCACCCCTCCACTTT.

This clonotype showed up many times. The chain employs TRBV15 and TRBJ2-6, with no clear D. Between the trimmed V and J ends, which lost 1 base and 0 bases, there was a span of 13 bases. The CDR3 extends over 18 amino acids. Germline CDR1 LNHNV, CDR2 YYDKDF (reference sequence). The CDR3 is CATSRARQEASGANVLTF. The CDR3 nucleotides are TGTGCCACCAGCAGAGCAAGGCAAGAAGCCTCTGGGGCCAACGTCCTGACTTTC.